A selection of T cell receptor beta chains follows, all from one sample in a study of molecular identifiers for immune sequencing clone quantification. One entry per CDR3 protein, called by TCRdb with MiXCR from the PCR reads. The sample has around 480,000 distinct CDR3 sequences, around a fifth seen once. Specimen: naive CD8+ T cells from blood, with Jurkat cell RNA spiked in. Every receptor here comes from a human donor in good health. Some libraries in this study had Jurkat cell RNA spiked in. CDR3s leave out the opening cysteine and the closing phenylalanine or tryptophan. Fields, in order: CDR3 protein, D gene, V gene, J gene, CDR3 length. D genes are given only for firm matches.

CDR3aa: ASSQQRGPPGNEQF
d_gene: NA
v_gene: TRBV4-3
j_gene: TRBJ2-1
len: 14

CDR3aa: ASSQKTDRRNPQH
d_gene: TRBD1
v_gene: TRBV4-1
j_gene: TRBJ1-5
len: 13

CDR3aa: SARIGVYTDTQY
d_gene: NA
v_gene: TRBV20-1
j_gene: TRBJ2-3
len: 12

CDR3aa: ASSQDLLSTDTQY
d_gene: NA
v_gene: TRBV3-1
j_gene: TRBJ2-3
len: 13

CDR3aa: ASSLDLGLPYGLADTQY
d_gene: TRBD2
v_gene: TRBV5-1
j_gene: TRBJ2-3
len: 17

CDR3aa: ASSYPRTGPSYEQY
d_gene: TRBD1
v_gene: TRBV6-6
j_gene: TRBJ2-7
len: 14

CDR3aa: ASSQAQGPYNEQF
d_gene: NA
v_gene: TRBV4-1
j_gene: TRBJ2-1
len: 13

CDR3aa: ASSLVRDSEETQY
d_gene: TRBD1
v_gene: TRBV5-6
j_gene: TRBJ2-5
len: 13

CDR3aa: ASSYGTSDYEQY
d_gene: TRBD2
v_gene: TRBV4-3
j_gene: TRBJ2-7
len: 12

CDR3aa: ASRVRGGVPDEQY
d_gene: TRBD2
v_gene: TRBV6-5
j_gene: TRBJ2-7
len: 13

CDR3aa: ASSFLDGPGNTIY
d_gene: NA
v_gene: TRBV11-2
j_gene: TRBJ1-3
len: 13

CDR3aa: ASRPAGTSGYNEQF
d_gene: TRBD2
v_gene: TRBV6-5
j_gene: TRBJ2-1
len: 14

CDR3aa: AWTNGDSYEQY
d_gene: NA
v_gene: TRBV30
j_gene: TRBJ2-7
len: 11

CDR3aa: ASNSLKKWDGTYEQY
d_gene: NA
v_gene: TRBV27
j_gene: TRBJ2-7
len: 15

CDR3aa: ASSEARSGTSSYEQY
d_gene: TRBD2
v_gene: TRBV2
j_gene: TRBJ2-7
len: 15

CDR3aa: ASSLVEDPDTQY
d_gene: NA
v_gene: TRBV7-9
j_gene: TRBJ2-3
len: 12

CDR3aa: ASSPPYRGNTEAF
d_gene: TRBD1
v_gene: TRBV5-5
j_gene: TRBJ1-1
len: 13

CDR3aa: ASSQEVPSTDTQY
d_gene: NA
v_gene: TRBV3-1
j_gene: TRBJ2-3
len: 13

CDR3aa: ASSKLIGLDEKLF
d_gene: NA
v_gene: TRBV7-9
j_gene: TRBJ1-4
len: 13

CDR3aa: ASSLVTSGPYEQY
d_gene: TRBD2
v_gene: TRBV5-4
j_gene: TRBJ2-7
len: 13

CDR3aa: ASSPTGESRYT
d_gene: TRBD1
v_gene: TRBV12-3/TRBV12-4
j_gene: TRBJ1-2
len: 11

CDR3aa: ASSWGTGGGYEQY
d_gene: TRBD1
v_gene: TRBV5-1
j_gene: TRBJ2-7
len: 13

CDR3aa: ASSQTTSQSPDTQY
d_gene: NA
v_gene: TRBV7-9
j_gene: TRBJ2-3
len: 14

CDR3aa: ASSAIGNEQF
d_gene: NA
v_gene: TRBV7-2
j_gene: TRBJ2-1
len: 10

CDR3aa: ASSKEERPLYEQY
d_gene: NA
v_gene: TRBV21-1
j_gene: TRBJ2-7
len: 13

CDR3aa: AREGEDETQY
d_gene: NA
v_gene: TRBV2
j_gene: TRBJ2-5
len: 10

CDR3aa: ASSYSRAGEPF
d_gene: NA
v_gene: TRBV6-5
j_gene: TRBJ2-2
len: 11

CDR3aa: ASSRPEPGHPLGSSYEQY
d_gene: NA
v_gene: TRBV21-1
j_gene: TRBJ2-7
len: 18

CDR3aa: SAIPGLAGADEQY
d_gene: TRBD2
v_gene: TRBV20-1
j_gene: TRBJ2-7
len: 13

CDR3aa: SGVAGNTDTQY
d_gene: NA
v_gene: TRBV29-1
j_gene: TRBJ2-3
len: 11

CDR3aa: ASSYTGDSNQPQH
d_gene: NA
v_gene: TRBV6-2/TRBV6-3
j_gene: TRBJ1-5
len: 13

CDR3aa: ASSAGTSGGVADTQY
d_gene: TRBD2
v_gene: TRBV9
j_gene: TRBJ2-3
len: 15

CDR3aa: ASSYKTGTDSGNTIY
d_gene: NA
v_gene: TRBV6-5
j_gene: TRBJ1-3
len: 15

CDR3aa: SAPGPRGEQY
d_gene: NA
v_gene: TRBV29-1
j_gene: TRBJ2-7
len: 10

CDR3aa: ASSSATDTQY
d_gene: NA
v_gene: TRBV12-3/TRBV12-4
j_gene: TRBJ2-3
len: 10

CDR3aa: ASSSPGETGGRAF
d_gene: TRBD1
v_gene: TRBV7-9
j_gene: TRBJ1-1
len: 13

CDR3aa: ASSLTSLSGNTIY
d_gene: NA
v_gene: TRBV27
j_gene: TRBJ1-3
len: 13

CDR3aa: ASSPSPSTDTQY
d_gene: NA
v_gene: TRBV7-9
j_gene: TRBJ2-3
len: 12

CDR3aa: ASSSVGQGSFDTEAF
d_gene: TRBD1
v_gene: TRBV5-1
j_gene: TRBJ1-1
len: 15

CDR3aa: ASHKRLEGSNTEAF
d_gene: NA
v_gene: TRBV6-5
j_gene: TRBJ1-1
len: 14

CDR3aa: ASRGDRGLVGELF
d_gene: TRBD1
v_gene: TRBV12-3/TRBV12-4
j_gene: TRBJ2-2
len: 13

CDR3aa: AIGQGLTEAF
d_gene: TRBD1
v_gene: TRBV12-3/TRBV12-4
j_gene: TRBJ1-1
len: 10

CDR3aa: ASSDHRLSGGLGDTQY
d_gene: TRBD2
v_gene: TRBV25-1
j_gene: TRBJ2-3
len: 16

CDR3aa: ASRTQKNTEAF
d_gene: NA
v_gene: TRBV10-2
j_gene: TRBJ1-1
len: 11

CDR3aa: ASSYGQLETQY
d_gene: NA
v_gene: TRBV6-2/TRBV6-3
j_gene: TRBJ2-5
len: 11

CDR3aa: ASSLATYPGAF
d_gene: NA
v_gene: TRBV11-2
j_gene: TRBJ1-1
len: 11

CDR3aa: ASRDKTGGNYEQY
d_gene: TRBD1
v_gene: TRBV28
j_gene: TRBJ2-7
len: 13

CDR3aa: ASSLGGGTSSVHEQF
d_gene: TRBD2
v_gene: TRBV28
j_gene: TRBJ2-1
len: 15

CDR3aa: ASSETGVTTSGANVLT
d_gene: TRBD1
v_gene: TRBV6-2/TRBV6-3
j_gene: TRBJ2-6
len: 16

CDR3aa: ASSYPGQEAF
d_gene: NA
v_gene: TRBV6-2/TRBV6-3
j_gene: TRBJ1-1
len: 10

CDR3aa: ASSQVMNTEAF
d_gene: NA
v_gene: TRBV7-8
j_gene: TRBJ1-1
len: 11

CDR3aa: ASSTKRDPRDTQY
d_gene: TRBD2
v_gene: TRBV12-3/TRBV12-4
j_gene: TRBJ2-3
len: 13

CDR3aa: ASPIPLSGRYYEQY
d_gene: TRBD2
v_gene: TRBV27
j_gene: TRBJ2-7
len: 14